The rows below give T cell receptor beta chains drawn from one sample of a study of molecular identifiers for immune sequencing clone quantification. TCRdb reprocessed the PCR reads via MiXCR and lists one record per CDR3 protein. The sample has about 640,000 distinct CDR3 sequences, about 20% seen once; the top ten hold around 0.86%. The sequencing input was naive CD8+ T cells from blood, with Jurkat cell RNA spiked in. Every receptor here comes from a human donor in good health. Some libraries in this study had Jurkat cell RNA spiked in. The CDR3 runs from the conserved cysteine through the conserved F or W. Each record gives: D gene, V gene, CDR3 protein. D genes are given only for firm matches.

TRBD1 | TRBV5-6 | CAGKRDRGGDTQYF
TRBD2 | TRBV11-2 | CASSPAPAGAGDTQYF
. | TRBV9 | CASSVVGVAGELFF
. | TRBV6-5 | CASSWASGGAGELFF
TRBD1 | TRBV6-5 | CASSYRQGANIQYF
. | TRBV3-1 | CASSQGPYNEQFF
. | TRBV9 | CASSLGASSNQPQHF
TRBD2 | TRBV4-2 | CASSQTLNSGRTSYEQYF
. | TRBV19 | CASTPARNTGELFF
. | TRBV27 | CASSPSRGGYEQYF
. | TRBV4-3 | CASSQEAGPSYEQYF
. | TRBV24-1 | CATSDSGGEYEQYF
. | TRBV29-1 | CSVQWTTYEQYF
. | TRBV20-1 | CSVLQLYNEQFF
. | TRBV12-5 | CASGPATGPHSAYEQYF
. | TRBV14 | CASSQEPELKQYF
. | TRBV24-1 | CATSDTGYEQYF
TRBD1 | TRBV29-1 | CSVIDRGNQPQHF
. | TRBV7-9 | CASSPRRDTQYF
. | TRBV2 | CAGSGLQETQYF
. | TRBV5-1 | CASSPPGGSETQYF
. | TRBV5-1 | CASSRGVEQFF
TRBD1 | TRBV7-9 | CASSTGQGASGNTIYF
. | TRBV28 | CASSLRASYNEQFF
TRBD1 | TRBV28 | CASSWGRQGDDEQFF
. | TRBV5-6 | CASSLGVTPSLGTEAFF
. | TRBV6-5 | CASSLSSGGNTEAFF
. | TRBV5-1 | CASRAGGGAAEAFF
TRBD2 | TRBV7-2 | CASSALPSGGDTQYF
TRBD1 | TRBV6-2/TRBV6-3 | CASSYGVGQFREQYF
. | TRBV11-2 | CASSLDSGWFGYTF
TRBD1 | TRBV27 | CASSRQGAGYTF
. | TRBV4-1 | CASSQDRVVGHEQFF
. | TRBV27 | CASSFVQPSTDTQYF
. | TRBV9 | CASSVGSLWTF
. | TRBV12-3/TRBV12-4 | CASTPISPGANVLTF
TRBD1 | TRBV7-9 | CASSAPDRGDEQYF
. | TRBV7-9 | CASSVDPNTEAFF
. | TRBV7-2 | CASSLAPGDQGEQYF
. | TRBV7-9 | CASSFPLQGLNTEAFF
TRBD2 | TRBV6-2/TRBV6-3 | CASSSETSGGTNTQCF
. | TRBV4-1 | CAGSQKETYEQYF
TRBD2 | TRBV6-5 | CASSYPASGGAYEQYF
TRBD2 | TRBV6-5 | CASSYSAGGETQYF
TRBD1 | TRBV9 | CASSGRTGANTEAFF
. | TRBV6-2/TRBV6-3 | CASSYRDPVAASYNSPLHF
. | TRBV6-5 | CASRPTRQEIYYGYTF
TRBD2 | TRBV2 | CASSENRDYKETQYF
. | TRBV21-1 | CASSKVIRGLSNQPQHF
TRBD2 | TRBV7-6 | CASSLELLAGVTYQETQYF
. | TRBV5-1 | CASSLSGPYNEQFF
TRBD1 | TRBV5-4 | CASSYAETGGAGYTF
. | TRBV5-4 | CASSLRSTGLLQETQYF
. | TRBV12-1 | CASTLLFGRATEQYF
. | TRBV4-3 | CASSQDTGPSTDTQYF
. | TRBV30 | CAWSRFSSGINEKLFF
. | TRBV5-5 | CASSPEDTQYF
. | TRBV29-1 | CSVGDMNTEAFF
TRBD2 | TRBV13 | CASSLGGRGPYNEQFF
. | TRBV6-5 | CASSYTRMPPEIYGYTF